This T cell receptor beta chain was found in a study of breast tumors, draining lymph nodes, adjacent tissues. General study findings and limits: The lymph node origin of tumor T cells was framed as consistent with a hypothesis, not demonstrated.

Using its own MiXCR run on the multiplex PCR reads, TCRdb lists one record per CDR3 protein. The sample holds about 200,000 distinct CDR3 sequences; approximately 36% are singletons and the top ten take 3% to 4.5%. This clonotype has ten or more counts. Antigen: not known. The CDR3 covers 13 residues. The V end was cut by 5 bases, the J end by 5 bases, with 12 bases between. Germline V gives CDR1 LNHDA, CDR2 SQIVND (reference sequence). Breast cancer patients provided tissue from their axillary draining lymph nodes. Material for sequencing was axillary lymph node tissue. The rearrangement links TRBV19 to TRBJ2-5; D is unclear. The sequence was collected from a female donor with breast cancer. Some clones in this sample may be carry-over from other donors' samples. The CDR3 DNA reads TGTGCCAGTAGTCGCCGGTGGGTTGAGACCCAGTACTTC. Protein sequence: CASSRRWVETQYF. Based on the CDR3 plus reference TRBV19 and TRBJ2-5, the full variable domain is DGGITQSPKYLFRKEGQNVTLSCEQNLNHDAMYWYRQDPGQGLRLIYYSQIVNDFQKGDIAEGYSVSREKKESFPLTVTSAQKNPTAFYLCASSRRWVETQYFGPGTRLLVL.